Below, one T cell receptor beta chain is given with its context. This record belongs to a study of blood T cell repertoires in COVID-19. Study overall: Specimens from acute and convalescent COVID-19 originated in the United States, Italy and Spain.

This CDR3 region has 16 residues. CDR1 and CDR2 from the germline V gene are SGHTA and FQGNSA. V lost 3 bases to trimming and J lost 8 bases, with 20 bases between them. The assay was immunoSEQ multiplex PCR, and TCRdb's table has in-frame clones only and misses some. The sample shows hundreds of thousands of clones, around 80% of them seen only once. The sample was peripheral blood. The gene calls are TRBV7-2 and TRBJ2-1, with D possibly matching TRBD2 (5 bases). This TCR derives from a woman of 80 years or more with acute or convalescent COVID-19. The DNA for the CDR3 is TGTGCCAGCAGCTTGGTCCCCAGTCGAGGAGGCCATGAGCAGTTCTTC. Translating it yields CASSLVPSRGGHEQFF.